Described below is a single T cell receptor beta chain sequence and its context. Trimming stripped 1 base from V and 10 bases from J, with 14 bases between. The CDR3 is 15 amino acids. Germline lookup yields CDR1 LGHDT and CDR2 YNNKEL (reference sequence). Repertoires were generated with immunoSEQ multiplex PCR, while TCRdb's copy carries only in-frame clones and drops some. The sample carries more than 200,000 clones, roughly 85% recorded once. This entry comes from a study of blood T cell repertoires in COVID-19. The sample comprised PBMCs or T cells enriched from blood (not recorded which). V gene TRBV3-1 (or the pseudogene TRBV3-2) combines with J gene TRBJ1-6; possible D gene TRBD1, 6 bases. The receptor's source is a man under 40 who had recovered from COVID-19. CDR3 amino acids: CASSQGEGRGSPLHF. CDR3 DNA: TGTGCCAGCAGCCAAGGGGAGGGAAGGGGGTCACCCCTCCACTTT.